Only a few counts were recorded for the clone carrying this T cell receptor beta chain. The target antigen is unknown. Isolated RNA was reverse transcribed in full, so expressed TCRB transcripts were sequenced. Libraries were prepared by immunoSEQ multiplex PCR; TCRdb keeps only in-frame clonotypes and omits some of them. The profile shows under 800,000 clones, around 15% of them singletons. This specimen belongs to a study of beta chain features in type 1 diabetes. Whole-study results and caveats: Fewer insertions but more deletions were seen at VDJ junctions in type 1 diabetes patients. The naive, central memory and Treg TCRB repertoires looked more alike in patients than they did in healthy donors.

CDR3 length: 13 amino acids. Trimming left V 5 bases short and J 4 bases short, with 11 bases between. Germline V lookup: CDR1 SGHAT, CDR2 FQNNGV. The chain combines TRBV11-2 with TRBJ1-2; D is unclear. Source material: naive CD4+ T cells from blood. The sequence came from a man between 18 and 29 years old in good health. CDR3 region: CASSKDMSYGYTF. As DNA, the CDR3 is TGTGCCAGCAGCAAAGACATGAGCTATGGCTACACCTTC.